The rows below give T cell receptor beta chains drawn from one sample of a study of cytomegalovirus exposure and HLA in healthy donors. This table comes from immunoSEQ multiplex PCR, and its TCRdb copy is limited to in-frame clones, with some not included. The table has some 140,000 clones, 65% to 80% seen once. Sequenced material: PBMCs. The receptors shown here come from a woman in her forties in good health and CMV-seronegative. The CDR3 runs from the conserved cysteine through the conserved F or W. Fields, in order: clone size, J gene, V gene, D gene, CDR3 DNA, CDR3 protein. The D gene is left open where the match is weak. The size of a clone is reported for some rows only, either as once, few or many, or as a class for expanded clones.

clone size: NA
J gene: TRBJ2-6
V gene: TRBV7-9
D gene: TRBD1
CDR3 DNA: TGTGCCAGCAGCGAAGGGACAGGGGGTAACTCTGGGGCCAACGTCCTGACTTTC
CDR3 protein: CASSEGTGGNSGANVLTF

clone size: NA
J gene: TRBJ1-1
V gene: TRBV10-2
D gene: NA
CDR3 DNA: TGCGCCAGCAGGGCACAGGTAAACACTGAAGCTTTCTTT
CDR3 protein: CASRAQVNTEAFF

clone size: NA
J gene: TRBJ2-2
V gene: TRBV27
D gene: TRBD2
CDR3 DNA: TGTGCCAGCAGGGTCTGGGGGGGGGAATCGACCACCGGGGAGCTGTTTTTT
CDR3 protein: CASRVWGGESTTGELFF

clone size: NA
J gene: TRBJ2-5
V gene: TRBV5-1
D gene: NA
CDR3 DNA: TGCGCCAGCAGCTTCGGGGTCGAGAGGGAGACCCAGTACTTC
CDR3 protein: CASSFGVERETQYF

clone size: NA
J gene: TRBJ1-5
V gene: TRBV11-2
D gene: NA
CDR3 DNA: TGTGCCAGCAGCTTAGACGGGAACCAGCCCCAGCATTTT
CDR3 protein: CASSLDGNQPQHF

clone size: NA
J gene: TRBJ1-5
V gene: TRBV2
D gene: NA
CDR3 DNA: TGTGCCAGCATGGCCGGGGCAGGGGAAGTTGATAGGAGCAATCAGCCCCAGCATTTT
CDR3 protein: CASMAGAGEVDRSNQPQHF

clone size: once
J gene: TRBJ1-2
V gene: TRBV6-1
D gene: TRBD1
CDR3 DNA: TGTGCCAGCAGGGAAACAGGGGCTGGCTACACCTTC
CDR3 protein: CASRETGAGYTF

clone size: once
J gene: TRBJ1-1
V gene: TRBV29-1
D gene: NA
CDR3 DNA: TGCAGCGTTGAAAAGGCAGGGGTGAACACTGAAGCTTTCTTT
CDR3 protein: CSVEKAGVNTEAFF

clone size: NA
J gene: TRBJ2-1
V gene: TRBV30
D gene: NA
CDR3 DNA: TGTGCCTGGAGTCGCAGTACGGGGTACAATGAGCAGTTCTTC
CDR3 protein: CAWSRSTGYNEQFF

clone size: NA
J gene: TRBJ2-7
V gene: TRBV4-1
D gene: TRBD2
CDR3 DNA: TGCGCCAGCAGCCAGGGGACTAGCGGCTTTTCCTACGAGCAGTACTTC
CDR3 protein: CASSQGTSGFSYEQYF

clone size: NA
J gene: TRBJ1-6
V gene: TRBV14
D gene: NA
CDR3 DNA: TGTGCCAGCAGCAACGTCGTAGGGGCAGGCCTCAATTCACCCCTCCACTTT
CDR3 protein: CASSNVVGAGLNSPLHF

clone size: few
J gene: TRBJ1-5
V gene: TRBV6-1
D gene: NA
CDR3 DNA: TGTGCCAGCAGTGAGCGTTGGAATCAGCCCCAGCATTTT
CDR3 protein: CASSERWNQPQHF

clone size: NA
J gene: TRBJ2-7
V gene: TRBV28
D gene: NA
CDR3 DNA: TGTGCCAGCAGTTTACCCCACGAGCAGTACTTC
CDR3 protein: CASSLPHEQYF

clone size: few
J gene: TRBJ1-4
V gene: TRBV5-8
D gene: TRBD1
CDR3 DNA: TGTGCCAGCAGCACCGGGACAGGGACGACTAATGAAAAACTGTTTTTT
CDR3 protein: CASSTGTGTTNEKLFF

clone size: NA
J gene: TRBJ2-1
V gene: TRBV19
D gene: TRBD2
CDR3 DNA: TGTGCCAGTAGTACCCGTAGCGGGGGAACCCTAGGGGAGCAGTTCTTC
CDR3 protein: CASSTRSGGTLGEQFF

clone size: NA
J gene: TRBJ1-4
V gene: TRBV5-4
D gene: TRBD1
CDR3 DNA: TGTGCCAGCAGCTTGGGACAGGGAAGGAATGAAAAACTGTTTTTT
CDR3 protein: CASSLGQGRNEKLFF

clone size: NA
J gene: TRBJ2-7
V gene: TRBV5-6
D gene: NA
CDR3 DNA: TGTGCCAGCAGCTCGGACAGAGGGATCTACGAGCAGTACTTC
CDR3 protein: CASSSDRGIYEQYF

clone size: NA
J gene: TRBJ1-2
V gene: TRBV5-1
D gene: TRBD1
CDR3 DNA: TGCGCCAGCAGCGCCGGGACAGGGACGGCATACACCTTC
CDR3 protein: CASSAGTGTAYTF

clone size: NA
J gene: TRBJ1-5
V gene: TRBV7-9
D gene: TRBD1
CDR3 DNA: TGTGCCAGCAGCTTTACAGGGGATCAGCCCCAGCATTTT
CDR3 protein: CASSFTGDQPQHF

clone size: once
J gene: TRBJ1-2
V gene: TRBV10-3
D gene: TRBD1
CDR3 DNA: TGTGCCATCAGTGAGTTCCCCGGACAGGGGGATGGCTACACCTTC
CDR3 protein: CAISEFPGQGDGYTF

clone size: NA
J gene: TRBJ1-1
V gene: TRBV5-1
D gene: NA
CDR3 DNA: TGCGCCAGCAGCTTTCGAACAGTGAACACTGAAGCTTTCTTT
CDR3 protein: CASSFRTVNTEAFF

clone size: NA
J gene: TRBJ1-1
V gene: TRBV13
D gene: TRBD1
CDR3 DNA: TGTGCCAGCAGCCAGACAGGGTCTGAAGCTTTCTTT
CDR3 protein: CASSQTGSEAFF

clone size: NA
J gene: TRBJ2-1
V gene: TRBV5-1
D gene: NA
CDR3 DNA: TGCGCCAGCAGCTTGTCCGGGGATTCCTACAATGAGCAGTTCTTC
CDR3 protein: CASSLSGDSYNEQFF

clone size: NA
J gene: TRBJ2-3
V gene: TRBV27
D gene: TRBD2
CDR3 DNA: TGTGCCAGCACGGCGGGAGGGGACACAGATACGCAGTATTTT
CDR3 protein: CASTAGGDTDTQYF

clone size: NA
J gene: TRBJ2-7
V gene: TRBV11-2
D gene: NA
CDR3 DNA: TGTGCCAGCAGCTGGCGGGGTCTCGCCGAGCAGTACTTC
CDR3 protein: CASSWRGLAEQYF

clone size: NA
J gene: TRBJ2-7
V gene: TRBV12-5
D gene: NA
CDR3 DNA: TGTGCTAGTGGTCTGTCCGTCGACGAGCAGTACTTC
CDR3 protein: CASGLSVDEQYF

clone size: NA
J gene: TRBJ2-1
V gene: TRBV25-1
D gene: TRBD1
CDR3 DNA: TGTGCCAGCGGGGGAGGGACAGGGGCATACTACAATGAGCAGTTCTTC
CDR3 protein: CASGGGTGAYYNEQFF

clone size: NA
J gene: TRBJ1-2
V gene: TRBV27
D gene: TRBD1
CDR3 DNA: TGTGCCAGCAGTTGGGCAGGGGGTTATGGCTACACCTTC
CDR3 protein: CASSWAGGYGYTF

clone size: NA
J gene: TRBJ1-4
V gene: TRBV2
D gene: TRBD1
CDR3 DNA: TGTGCCAGCAGACTGACAGGGCCCAGAGAAAAACTGTTTTTT
CDR3 protein: CASRLTGPREKLFF

clone size: NA
J gene: TRBJ1-1
V gene: TRBV25-1
D gene: NA
CDR3 DNA: TGTGCCAGCAGGGTCGGCACTGAAGCTTTCTTT
CDR3 protein: CASRVGTEAFF

clone size: NA
J gene: TRBJ1-3
V gene: TRBV5-6
D gene: NA
CDR3 DNA: TGTGCCAGCAGCTTGTCCCGGTTCGGCTCTGGAAACACCATATATTTT
CDR3 protein: CASSLSRFGSGNTIYF

clone size: NA
J gene: TRBJ2-5
V gene: TRBV10-3
D gene: TRBD2
CDR3 DNA: TGTGCCATCAGTGTGGGGGGGGGAGAGACCCAGTACTTC
CDR3 protein: CAISVGGGETQYF

clone size: NA
J gene: TRBJ2-5
V gene: TRBV10-3
D gene: TRBD1
CDR3 DNA: TGTGCCATCAGTGAGTCGGACAGGGTAGGAGAGACCCAGTACTTC
CDR3 protein: CAISESDRVGETQYF

clone size: NA
J gene: TRBJ2-5
V gene: TRBV27
D gene: NA
CDR3 DNA: TGTGCCAGCAGTCCCGGACAGTCCCAAGGCGGCCAGTACTTC
CDR3 protein: CASSPGQSQGGQYF

clone size: NA
J gene: TRBJ1-1
V gene: TRBV5-1
D gene: NA
CDR3 DNA: TGCGCCAGCAGCTTGGAAGGGTACCTAGAAGGAGAGGGAGCTTTCTTT
CDR3 protein: CASSLEGYLEGEGAFF

clone size: NA
J gene: TRBJ1-5
V gene: TRBV12-1
D gene: NA
CDR3 DNA: TGTGCCAGCAGCTTTACAGGGGGCCATCAGCCCCAGCATTTT
CDR3 protein: CASSFTGGHQPQHF

clone size: once
J gene: TRBJ1-5
V gene: TRBV10-3
D gene: NA
CDR3 DNA: TGTGCCATAGCAGGGGAGTTCAATCAGCCCCAGCATTTT
CDR3 protein: CAIAGEFNQPQHF

clone size: NA
J gene: TRBJ2-3
V gene: TRBV5-1
D gene: NA
CDR3 DNA: TGCGCCAGCAACGGGGGTCGGAGCCTCACAGATACGCAGTATTTT
CDR3 protein: CASNGGRSLTDTQYF

clone size: NA
J gene: TRBJ2-2
V gene: TRBV7-9
D gene: TRBD1
CDR3 DNA: TGTGCCAGCAGCTTCGCGGGACAGGGAAGGACCGGGGAGCTGTTTTTT
CDR3 protein: CASSFAGQGRTGELFF

clone size: NA
J gene: TRBJ1-1
V gene: TRBV6-5
D gene: NA
CDR3 DNA: TGTGCCAGCAGGTCTCCACAGGGTGGGAGCACTGAAGCTTTCTTT
CDR3 protein: CASRSPQGGSTEAFF

clone size: NA
J gene: TRBJ2-7
V gene: TRBV6-1
D gene: TRBD2
CDR3 DNA: TGTGCCAGCAGTGAAGCGCGGCTAGCGGGAGTGACCGAGCAGTACTTC
CDR3 protein: CASSEARLAGVTEQYF

clone size: NA
J gene: TRBJ1-3
V gene: TRBV4-1
D gene: TRBD1
CDR3 DNA: TGCGCCAGCAGCCAGACAGGGGGTTACTACTATTCTGGAAACACCATATATTTT
CDR3 protein: CASSQTGGYYYSGNTIYF